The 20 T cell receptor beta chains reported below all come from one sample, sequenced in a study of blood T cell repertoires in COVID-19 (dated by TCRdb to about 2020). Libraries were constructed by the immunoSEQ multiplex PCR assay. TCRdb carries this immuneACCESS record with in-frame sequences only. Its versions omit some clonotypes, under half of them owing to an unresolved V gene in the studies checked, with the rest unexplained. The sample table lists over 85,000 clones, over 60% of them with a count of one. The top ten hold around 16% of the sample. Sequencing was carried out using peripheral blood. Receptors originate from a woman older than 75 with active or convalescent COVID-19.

The chain's CDR3 is CASNRGPGEKLFF. The CDR3 DNA is TGTGCCAGTAACAGGGGACCAGGGGAAAAACTGTTTTTT. The chain has TRBV28 and TRBJ1-4, with TRBD1 matching over 7 bases. Germline assignment: CDR1 MDHEN and CDR2 SYDVKM. V dropped 9 bases and J dropped 8; count of bases not matched to a gene: 9. The CDR3 covers 13 residues.

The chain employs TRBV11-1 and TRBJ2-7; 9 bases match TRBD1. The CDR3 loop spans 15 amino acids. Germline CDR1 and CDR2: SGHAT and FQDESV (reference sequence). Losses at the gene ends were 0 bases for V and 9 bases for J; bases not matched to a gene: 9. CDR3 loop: CASSLALRDREAQYF. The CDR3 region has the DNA TGTGCCAGCAGCTTAGCCCTACGGGACAGGGAGGCGCAGTACTTC.

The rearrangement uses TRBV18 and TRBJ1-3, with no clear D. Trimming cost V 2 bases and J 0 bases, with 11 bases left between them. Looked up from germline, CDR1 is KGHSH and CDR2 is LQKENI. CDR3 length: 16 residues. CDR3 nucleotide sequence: TGTGCCAGCTCACCAGAGGTCGGCCTCTCTGGAAACACCATATATTTT. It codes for CASSPEVGLSGNTIYF.

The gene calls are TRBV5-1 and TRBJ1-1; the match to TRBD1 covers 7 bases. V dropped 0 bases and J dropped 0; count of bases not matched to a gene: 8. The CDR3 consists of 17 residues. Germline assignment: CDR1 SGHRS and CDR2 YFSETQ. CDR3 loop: CASSLATGRYMNTEAFF. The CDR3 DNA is TGCGCCAGCAGCTTGGCGACAGGGCGCTATATGAACACTGAAGCTTTCTTT.

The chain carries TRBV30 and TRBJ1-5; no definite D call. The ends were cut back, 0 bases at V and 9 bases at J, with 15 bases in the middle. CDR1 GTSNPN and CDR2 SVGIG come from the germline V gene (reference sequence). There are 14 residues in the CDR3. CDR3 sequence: CAWSVREVRGPQHF. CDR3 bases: TGTGCCTGGAGTGTACGTGAGGTGCGAGGGCCCCAGCATTTT.

In DNA, the CDR3 is TGTGCCAGCAGCCTGGGACTAGCGGGAGCGAACACCGGGGAGCTGTTTTTT. This sequence encodes CASSLGLAGANTGELFF. The chain employs TRBV3-1 (or the pseudogene TRBV3-2) and TRBJ2-2; the match to TRBD2 covers 14 bases. Germline trimming cut 4 bases from V and 0 bases from J; bases unmatched to any gene: 1. The germline gives CDR1 LGHDT, CDR2 YNNKEL (reference sequence). This CDR3 is built from 17 residues.

CDR3 in DNA: TGTGCCAGCACCCCCTCGGGGGGTAACTATGGCTACACCTTC. Amino acid sequence: CASTPSGGNYGYTF. The chain uses TRBV5-8 and TRBJ1-2, with a possible D match to TRBD1 (5 bases). The CDR3 totals 14 residues. V lost 6 bases and J lost 1, with 13 bases in between. Germline V gene lookup returns CDR1 SGHTS and CDR2 YDEGEE.

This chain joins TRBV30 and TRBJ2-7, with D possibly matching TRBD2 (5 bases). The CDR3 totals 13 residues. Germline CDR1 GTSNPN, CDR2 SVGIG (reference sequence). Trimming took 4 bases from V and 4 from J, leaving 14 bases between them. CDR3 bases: TGTGCCTGGAACAACGATGAGGGTTACGAGCAGTACTTC. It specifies CAWNNDEGYEQYF.

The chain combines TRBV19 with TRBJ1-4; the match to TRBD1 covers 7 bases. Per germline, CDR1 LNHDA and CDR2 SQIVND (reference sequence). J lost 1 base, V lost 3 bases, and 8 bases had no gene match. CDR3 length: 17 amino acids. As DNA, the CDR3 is TGTGCCAGTAGTATCCGGGACAGCCCGCGAACTAATGAAAAACTGTTTTTT. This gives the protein CASSIRDSPRTNEKLFF.

In DNA form, the CDR3 reads TGTGCCAGCAGCTTACTCTCTAGCGCCTCCTACAATGAGCAGTTCTTC. It translates to CASSLLSSASYNEQFF. The gene calls are TRBV13 and TRBJ2-1; D perhaps matches TRBD2 (6 bases). The CDR3 runs 16 residues. V was shortened by 2 bases and J by 0 bases, with 11 bases between the two germline ends. The V gene's germline CDR1 is PRHDT and CDR2 FYEKMQ (reference sequence).

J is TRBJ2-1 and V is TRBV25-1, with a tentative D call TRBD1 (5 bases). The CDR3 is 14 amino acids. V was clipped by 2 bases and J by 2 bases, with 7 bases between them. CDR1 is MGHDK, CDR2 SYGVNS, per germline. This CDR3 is CASSEAGTYNEQFF. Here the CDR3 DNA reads TGTGCCAGCAGTGAAGCAGGGACCTACAATGAGCAGTTCTTC.

The CDR3 here is CASSGAGGSYGYTF. CDR3 DNA sequence: TGTGCCAGCAGTGGCGCCGGGGGAAGCTATGGCTACACCTTC. The V call is TRBV28, the J call TRBJ1-2; the D gene is possibly TRBD1 (5 bases). CDR3 length: 14 residues. Trimming took off 5 bases at V and 4 bases at J, with 14 bases between the two ends. Looked up from germline, CDR1 is MDHEN and CDR2 is SYDVKM.

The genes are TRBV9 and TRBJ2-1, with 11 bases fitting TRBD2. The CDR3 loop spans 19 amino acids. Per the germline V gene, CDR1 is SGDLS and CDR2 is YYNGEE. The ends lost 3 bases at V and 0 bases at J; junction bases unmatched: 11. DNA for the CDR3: TGTGCCAGCAGCGAAACCGGGACTAGCGGCCTGAGCTCCTACAATGAGCAGTTCTTC. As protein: CASSETGTSGLSSYNEQFF. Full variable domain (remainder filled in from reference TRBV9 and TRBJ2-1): DSGVTQTPKHLITATGQRVTLRCSPRSGDLSVYWYQQSLDQGLQFLIQYYNGEERAKGNILERFSAQQFPDLHSELNLSSLELGDSALYFCASSETGTSGLSSYNEQFFGPGTRLTVL.

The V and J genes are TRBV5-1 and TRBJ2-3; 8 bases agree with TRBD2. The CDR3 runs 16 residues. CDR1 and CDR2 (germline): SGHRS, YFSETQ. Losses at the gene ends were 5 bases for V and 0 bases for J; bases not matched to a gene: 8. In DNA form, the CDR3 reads TGCGCCAGCAGTTTCCGGACTAGCAGTAGCACAGATACGCAGTATTTT. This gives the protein CASSFRTSSSTDTQYF.

The CDR3 sequence: CAISGRQGAQSGNTIYF. The CDR3 DNA is TGTGCCATCAGTGGCCGACAGGGGGCGCAATCTGGAAACACCATATATTTT. The chain links TRBV10-3 to TRBJ1-3; 10 bases map to TRBD1. Germline lookup yields CDR1 ENHRY and CDR2 SYGVKD. The CDR3 contains 17 residues. With 4 bases clipped from V and 1 base from J, the junction kept 7 bases outside the gene matches.

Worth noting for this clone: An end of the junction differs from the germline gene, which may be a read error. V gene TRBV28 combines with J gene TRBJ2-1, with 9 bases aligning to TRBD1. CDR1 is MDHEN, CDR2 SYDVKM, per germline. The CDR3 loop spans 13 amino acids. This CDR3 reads CASSKTSGGQGLF. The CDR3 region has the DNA TGTGCCAGCAGTAAAACATCCGGAGGACAGGGGCTCTTC.

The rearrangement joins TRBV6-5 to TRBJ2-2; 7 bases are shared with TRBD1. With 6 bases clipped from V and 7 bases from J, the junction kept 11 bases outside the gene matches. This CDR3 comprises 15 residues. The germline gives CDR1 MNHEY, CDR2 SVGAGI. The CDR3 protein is CASSADRVIGGELFF. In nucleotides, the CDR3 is TGTGCCAGCAGCGCAGACAGGGTGATAGGCGGGGAGCTGTTTTTT.

In nucleotides, the CDR3 is TGTGCCAGTAGTATACAGGACAGGCATGAGCAGTTCTTC. This encodes CASSIQDRHEQFF. This chain connects TRBV19 to TRBJ2-1; TRBD1 agrees at 7 bases. Germline lookup yields CDR1 LNHDA and CDR2 SQIVND (reference sequence). After removal of 2 bases from V and 8 bases from J, the junction contained 3 bases not matched to a gene. This CDR3 has 13 amino acids.

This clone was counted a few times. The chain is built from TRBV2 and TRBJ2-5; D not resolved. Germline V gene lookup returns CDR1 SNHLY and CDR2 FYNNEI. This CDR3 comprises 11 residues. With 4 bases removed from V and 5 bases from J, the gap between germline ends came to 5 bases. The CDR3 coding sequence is TGTGCCAGCAGTGTGCAGGAGACCCAGTACTTC. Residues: CASSVQETQYF.

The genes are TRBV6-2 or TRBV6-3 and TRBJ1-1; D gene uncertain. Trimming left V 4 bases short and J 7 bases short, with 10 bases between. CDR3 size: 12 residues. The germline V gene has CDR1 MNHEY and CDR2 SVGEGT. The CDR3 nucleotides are TGTGCCAGCAGTTTCCCTCCTTTTGAAGCTTTCTTT. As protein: CASSFPPFEAFF.